This entry lists 30 T cell receptor beta chains sequenced from one sample in a study of T cell repertoires in cytomegalovirus infection. Their recognized antigens are unknown. MiXCR was run by TCRdb on the reads, yielding one entry per CDR3 protein. The table has about 47,000 distinct CDR3 sequences, about 19% seen once. Material: CD8+ T cells from cultured PBMCs, obtained from culture after CMV antigen stimulation. The source of these receptors is a human donor in good health (CMV status not recorded). Some clones in this sample may be carry-over from other donors' samples.

The sample holds many counts of this clonotype. The chain combines TRBV10-2 with TRBJ1-5; D gene uncertain. The germline CDR1 and CDR2 sequences are WSHSY and SAAADI. The CDR3 spans 13 residues. V was cut by 0 bases and J by 11 bases, with 11 bases left in between. The CDR3 nucleotides are TGCGCCAGCAGTGAGTCGCGGTCCAGGTCCCAGCATTTT. This gives the protein CASSESRSRSQHF.

The V gene is TRBV11-2, the J gene TRBJ2-2; 8 positions agree with TRBD2. Germline V CDR1 and CDR2: SGHAT, FQNNGV. CDR3 length: 15 amino acids. After removal of 3 bases from V and 3 bases from J, the junction contained 3 bases not matched to a gene. The chain's CDR3 is CASSLAGGDTGELFF. CDR3 coding DNA: TGTGCCAGCAGCTTGGCGGGAGGAGACACCGGGGAGCTGTTTTTT.

CDR3 sequence reads: CASSDTGGEGADTQYF. CDR3 nucleotide sequence: TGTGCCAGCAGTGACACAGGGGGCGAAGGGGCAGATACGCAGTATTTT. This chain uses TRBV6-1 with TRBJ2-3; 9 bases agree with TRBD1. The ends lost 3 bases at V and 4 bases at J; junction bases unmatched: 8. Germline V gives CDR1 MNHNS, CDR2 SASEGT. This CDR3 contains 16 residues.

Remarks on this clonotype: A read error may explain this, as a much larger clone is one base away. V usage is TRBV4-3 and J usage is TRBJ1-1, with TRBD1 matching over 11 bases. In germline, CDR1 is LGHNA, CDR2 YSLEER. The CDR3 consists of 15 residues. DNA for the CDR3: TGCGCCAGCAACCAATCGGGACAGGGGGAGACTGAAGCTTTCTTT. Protein: CASNQSGQGETEAFF.

This clonotype was detected a few times. The chain has TRBV6-5 and TRBJ2-5; a weak D match, TRBD2 (5 bases). This CDR3 contains 16 residues. The V gene's germline CDR1 is MNHEY and CDR2 SVGAGI. Trimming shortened V by 0 bases and J by 2 bases, and 13 bases separated the two germline ends. The CDR3 DNA follows: TGTGCCAGCAGTTACTCTTCGGGGAGTTTTCAAGAGACCCAGTACTTC. This encodes CASSYSSGSFQETQYF.

The chain links TRBV16 to TRBJ1-5; tentatively, D is TRBD1 (5 bases). CDR3 length: 18 amino acids. CDR1 and CDR2 from the germline V gene are KGHSY and FQNENV. Trimming stripped 0 bases from V and 0 bases from J, with 15 bases between. The CDR3 is CASSQSGRETLSNQPQHF. The CDR3 nucleotides are TGTGCCAGCAGCCAATCCGGCAGGGAGACCCTTAGCAATCAGCCCCAGCATTTT.

The chain combines TRBV5-5 with TRBJ2-7; D could derive from TRBD1 or TRBD2 (5 bases each). The germline V gene has CDR1 SGHKS and CDR2 YYEKEE (reference sequence). Deletions cut 2 bases from V and 6 bases from J, with 9 bases between. The CDR3 extends over 12 amino acids. CDR3 coding DNA: TGTGCCAGCAGCTTCGGGGCAGGCGAGCAGTACTTC. It encodes CASSFGAGEQYF.

The table lists this clonotype with many counts. The chain combines TRBV12-3 or TRBV12-4 with TRBJ1-2; D ambiguous. The CDR3 is made up of 14 amino acids. V gave up 2 bases and J gave up 6 bases, with 13 bases separating them. The chain's CDR3 is CASSLYSESDGYTF. In DNA, the CDR3 is TGTGCCAGCAGTTTATACAGCGAATCGGATGGCTACACCTTC.

The chain joins TRBV6-5 to TRBJ2-5; 9 positions agree with TRBD1. This CDR3 has 13 residues. Germline CDR1 reads MNHEY; CDR2 reads SVGAGI. The V and J ends lost 7 bases and 3 bases, in that order; junction bases with no gene match: 3. The CDR3, as DNA: TGTGCCAGCAAGACAGGGGGTAAAGAGACCCAGTACTTC. This codes for CASKTGGKETQYF.

This clonotype has at least ten counts. The CDR3 protein is CSVVAGRSSYEQYF. The CDR3 DNA reads as TGCAGCGTTGTCGCCGGGCGGAGCTCCTACGAGCAGTACTTC. The V gene is TRBV29-1, the J gene TRBJ2-7; D remains unclear. Germline V CDR1 and CDR2: SQVTM, ANQGSEA. Trimming cost V 4 bases and J 0 bases, with 13 bases left between them. The CDR3 runs 14 residues.

The V and J genes are TRBV7-6 and TRBJ2-2; 14 bases map to TRBD2. In germline, CDR1 is SGHVS, CDR2 FNYEAQ. V was pared by 3 bases and J by 5 bases, with 11 bases of the junction left unmatched. The CDR3 runs 19 residues. The CDR3 sequence is CASSLYTGTSGGVTGELFF. CDR3 DNA: TGTGCCAGCAGCTTGTATACTGGGACTAGCGGGGGAGTAACCGGGGAGCTGTTTTTT.

This clonotype was found a few times. Relative to the germline gene, one junction end is altered; a read error may explain this. The chain joins TRBV5-3 to TRBJ1-2, with TRBD1 matching 9 bases. TRBV5-3 is an ORF, and what it does is uncertain. CDR3 length: 17 amino acids. Here the CDR3 DNA reads TGTGCCAGCAGCTTGGCCCACAGGGGGCTAGATAGCTATGGCTACACCTTC. It translates to CASSLAHRGLDSYGYTF.

This clonotype was recorded at least ten times. V usage is TRBV4-1 and J usage is TRBJ2-4; D uncertain. With 0 bases removed from V and 6 bases from J, the gap between germline ends came to 3 bases. The CDR3 extends over 12 amino acids. Germline assignment: CDR1 MGHRA and CDR2 YSYEKL. The CDR3 bases are TGCGCCAGCAGCCAAGAAGGAAACATTCAGTACTTC. Residues: CASSQEGNIQYF.

There are a few counts of this clonotype. The chain combines TRBV2 with TRBJ2-3; the match to TRBD2 covers 8 bases. Germline CDR1 reads SNHLY; CDR2 reads FYNNEI. The trim removed 5 bases at V and 0 bases at J, leaving 4 bases unmatched. The CDR3 sequence is 15 residues long. The CDR3 loop is CASSSGGASTDTQYF. CDR3 nucleotide sequence: TGTGCCAGCAGTTCCGGGGGGGCTAGCACAGATACGCAGTATTTT.

This clonotype has just a few counts. V is TRBV12-5 and J is TRBJ1-1, with D possibly being TRBD1 (6 bases). Trimming removed 4 bases at V and 7 bases at J, with 10 bases between. Germline CDR1 is LGHNT and CDR2 is FRNRAP. There are 12 residues in the CDR3. CDR3 amino acids: CASGSYRDEAFF. The CDR3 nucleotides are TGTGCTAGTGGTTCCTACAGGGATGAAGCTTTCTTT.

This clonotype came up many times. The gene calls are TRBV6-6 and TRBJ2-7; tentative D call: TRBD2 (6 bases). The germline gives CDR1 MNHNY, CDR2 SVGAGI (reference sequence). This CDR3 has 15 amino acids. Trimming stripped 7 bases from V and 2 bases from J, with 18 bases between. CDR3 bases: TGTGCCAGCACCTTGCGGGACGCCTCTACCTACGAGCAGTACTTC. Its translation: CASTLRDASTYEQYF.

The sample holds many counts of this clonotype. The chain combines TRBV7-3 with TRBJ2-5; the D gene could be TRBD1 or TRBD2 (5 bases each). The CDR3 is 14 amino acids. Germline CDR1 reads SGHTA; CDR2 reads FQGTGA. Trimming cost V 5 bases and J 5 bases, with 15 bases left between them. The CDR3 loop reads CASSAGTTGETQYF. As DNA, the CDR3 is TGTGCCAGCAGCGCCGGGACCACCGGGGAGACCCAGTACTTC.

The V gene is TRBV7-9, the J gene TRBJ1-5; 7 positions match TRBD1. CDR3 length: 14 residues. Germline V lookup: CDR1 SEHNR, CDR2 FQNEAQ (reference sequence). V was pared by 4 bases and J by 5 bases, with 5 bases of the junction left unmatched. The CDR3 region has the DNA TGTGCCAGCAGCTCCTCGACAGGGTATCAGCCCCAGCATTTT. Translation: CASSSSTGYQPQHF.

This clonotype showed up many times. The rearrangement links TRBV28 to TRBJ1-5; D gene ambiguous. Germline CDR1 MDHEN, CDR2 SYDVKM. V was cut by 7 bases and J by 0 bases, with 10 bases left in between. The CDR3 is 14 amino acids. DNA of the CDR3: TGTGCCAGCAACAGAGACAATAGCAATCAGCCCCAGCATTTT. It specifies CASNRDNSNQPQHF.

Details on this clonotype: A much larger clonotype is one base distant, so this may be a read error. This chain links TRBV5-1 with TRBJ2-7; no firm D call. The germline CDR1 and CDR2 sequences are SGHRS and YFSETQ. V lost 1 base, J lost 6 bases, and 5 bases lay in between. The CDR3 sequence is 11 residues long. Written as DNA, the CDR3 is TGCGCCAGCAGCTTGTCGGGCGAGCAGTACTTC. Translated, it gives CASSLSGEQYF.

This chain joins TRBV6-5 and TRBJ1-1, with 8 bases that match TRBD1. Germline assignment: CDR1 MNHEY and CDR2 SVGAGI. Trimming at V came to 7 bases and at J to 0 bases, leaving 7 bases not matched to a gene. This CDR3 has 15 amino acids. CDR3: CASTHDRGVNTEAFF. CDR3 DNA: TGTGCCAGCACACACGACAGGGGCGTGAACACTGAAGCTTTCTTT.

This sequence joins TRBV12-3 or TRBV12-4 and TRBJ2-7; D possibly corresponds to TRBD1 (5 bases). V lost 6 bases and J lost 5, with 11 bases in between. The CDR3 covers 12 residues. CDR3 loop: CASSSGIHEQYF. CDR3 nucleotides: TGTGCCAGCAGCTCAGGGATCCACGAGCAGTACTTC.

This clonotype was observed once. A read error may explain this, as a much larger clone is one base away. The rearrangement joins TRBV7-4 to TRBJ2-5; TRBD2 aligns across 11 bases. The CDR3 spans 17 residues. Germline V gene data show CDR1 as SGHVT and CDR2 as SQSDAQ. The J segment lost 2 bases and the V segment lost 3 bases, leaving 8 bases of the junction unmatched. The CDR3 here is CASSLVLAGVKQETQYF. The CDR3, as DNA: TGTGCCAGCAGCTTGGTACTAGCGGGAGTAAAACAAGAGACCCAGTACTTC. Full variable domain (remainder filled in from reference TRBV7-4 and TRBJ2-5): GAGVSQSPRYKVAKRGRDVALRCDSISGHVTLYWYRQTLGQGSEVLTYSQSDAQRDKSGRPSGRFSAERPERSVSTLKIQRTEQGDSAVYLCASSLVLAGVKQETQYFGPGTRLLVL.

This clonotype was found many times. The J gene is TRBJ1-5, the V gene TRBV4-1; no firm D call. The CDR3 extends over 15 amino acids. V was shortened by 0 bases and J by 9 bases, with 15 bases between the two germline ends. CDR1 is MGHRA, CDR2 YSYEKL, per germline. The CDR3, as DNA: TGCGCCAGCAGCCAAGATAACGCGGCAGGTCTGCCCCAGCATTTT. Translated: CASSQDNAAGLPQHF.

The rearrangement links TRBV7-9 to TRBJ2-7, with TRBD2 identical over 7 bases. J gave up 2 bases and V 4 bases, and 8 bases lay outside the gene matches. The germline V gene encodes CDR1 SEHNR and CDR2 FQNEAQ (reference sequence). The CDR3 consists of 15 residues. CDR3 residues: CASSSTGEGTYEQYF. CDR3 in DNA: TGTGCCAGCAGCTCCACGGGGGAGGGCACCTACGAGCAGTACTTC.

This sequence joins TRBV15 and TRBJ1-5, with a weak D call TRBD1 (5 bases). Germline V gene lookup returns CDR1 LNHNV and CDR2 YYDKDF (reference sequence). The CDR3 is 16 residues long. Trimming cost V 5 bases and J 11 bases, with 25 bases left between them. The CDR3 protein is CATSLIGAGGPDAQHF. The CDR3 DNA sequence: TGTGCCACCAGCCTAATCGGGGCCGGTGGGCCGGATGCCCAGCATTTT.

V and J are TRBV29-1 and TRBJ1-5; possibly TRBD1 for D (6 bases). Deletions cut 4 bases from V and 1 base from J, with 8 bases between. This CDR3 has 13 amino acids. Germline V gene lookup returns CDR1 SQVTM and CDR2 ANQGSEA. CDR3 loop: CSVGGTSNQPQHF. CDR3 nucleotides: TGCAGCGTTGGGGGGACAAGCAATCAGCCCCAGCATTTT.

Note on this clonotype: A much bigger clone sits one base away, suggesting this may be a read error. V usage is TRBV7-6 and J usage is TRBJ2-2; tentatively, D is TRBD1 or TRBD2 (5 bases each). CDR1 and CDR2 (germline): SGHVS, FNYEAQ. This CDR3 has 16 residues. The CDR3 DNA reads as TGTGCCAGCAGCTTTCGGGGCGGAACGAACAACGGGGAGCTGTTTTTT. It codes for CASSFRGGTNNGELFF.

The sample holds a few counts of this clonotype. This rearrangement joins TRBV7-9 to TRBJ1-2, with 7 bases identical to TRBD1. The CDR3 sequence is 16 residues long. V trimming: 1 base; J trimming: 7 bases; junction bases outside the gene matches: 12. Germline V CDR1 and CDR2: SEHNR, FQNEAQ (reference sequence). CDR3 loop: CASSLVRTGASGGYTF. The CDR3 coding sequence is TGTGCCAGCAGCTTAGTGAGGACAGGCGCCAGCGGTGGCTACACCTTC.

The rearrangement uses TRBV28 and TRBJ1-4, with D possibly being TRBD1 (5 bases). The CDR3 is 14 residues long. The germline gives CDR1 MDHEN, CDR2 SYDVKM. Trimming cost V 7 bases and J 4 bases, with 13 bases left between them. The CDR3 region has the DNA TGTGCCAGCAACCCGGACAAATATAATGAAAAACTGTTTTTT. It encodes CASNPDKYNEKLFF.